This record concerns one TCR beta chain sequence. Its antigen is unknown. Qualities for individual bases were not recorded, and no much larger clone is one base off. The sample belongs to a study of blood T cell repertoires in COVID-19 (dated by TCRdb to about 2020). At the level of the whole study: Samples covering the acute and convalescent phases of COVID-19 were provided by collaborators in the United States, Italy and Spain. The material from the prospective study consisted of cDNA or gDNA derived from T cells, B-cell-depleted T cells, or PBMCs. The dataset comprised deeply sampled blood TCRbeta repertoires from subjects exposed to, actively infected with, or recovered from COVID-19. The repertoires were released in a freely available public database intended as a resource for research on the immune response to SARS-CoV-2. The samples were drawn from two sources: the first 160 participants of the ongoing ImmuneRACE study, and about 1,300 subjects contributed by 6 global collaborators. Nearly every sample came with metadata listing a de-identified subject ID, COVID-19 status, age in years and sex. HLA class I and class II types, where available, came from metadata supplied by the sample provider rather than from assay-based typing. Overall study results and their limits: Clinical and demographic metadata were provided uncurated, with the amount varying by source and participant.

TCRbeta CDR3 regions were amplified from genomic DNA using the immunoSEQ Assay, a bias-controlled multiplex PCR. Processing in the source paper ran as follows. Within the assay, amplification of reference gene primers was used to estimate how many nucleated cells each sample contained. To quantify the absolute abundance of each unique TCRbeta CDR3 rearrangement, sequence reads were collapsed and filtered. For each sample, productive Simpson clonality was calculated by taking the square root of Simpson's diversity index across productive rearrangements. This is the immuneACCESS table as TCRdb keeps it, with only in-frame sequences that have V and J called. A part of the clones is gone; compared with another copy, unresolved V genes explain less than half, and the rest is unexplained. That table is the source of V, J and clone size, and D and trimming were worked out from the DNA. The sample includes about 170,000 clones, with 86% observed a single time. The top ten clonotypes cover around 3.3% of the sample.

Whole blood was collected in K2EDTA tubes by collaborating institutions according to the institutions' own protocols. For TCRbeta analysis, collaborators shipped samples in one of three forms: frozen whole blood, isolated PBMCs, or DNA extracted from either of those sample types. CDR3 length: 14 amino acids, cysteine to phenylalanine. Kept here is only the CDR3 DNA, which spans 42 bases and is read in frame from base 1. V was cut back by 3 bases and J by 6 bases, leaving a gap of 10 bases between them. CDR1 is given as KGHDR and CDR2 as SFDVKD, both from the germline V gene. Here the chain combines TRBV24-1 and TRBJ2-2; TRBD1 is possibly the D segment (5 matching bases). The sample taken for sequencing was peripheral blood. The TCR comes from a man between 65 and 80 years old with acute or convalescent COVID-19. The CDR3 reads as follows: CATSDPRVPGELFF. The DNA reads TGTGCCACCAGTGATCCCAGGGTCCCCGGGGAGCTGTTTTTT.